These 26 T cell receptor beta chains were sequenced from one sample in a study of blood T cell repertoires in COVID-19. Profiled with immunoSEQ multiplex PCR; TCRdb holds only in-frame clones, not every one. The repertoire holds about 270,000 clones, roughly 93% seen once, with about 2% in the top ten. The sample comprised PBMCs or T cells enriched from blood (not recorded which). The origin of the receptors is a woman in her 40s with acute COVID-19.

The V gene is TRBV12-5, the J gene TRBJ2-3; TRBD1 is a possible D gene (6 bases). Looked up from germline, CDR1 is LGHNT and CDR2 is FRNRAP. This CDR3 has 14 residues. The germline V and J ends were trimmed by 6 bases and 2 bases, with 12 bases remaining between them. DNA of the CDR3: TGTGCTAGTGGAAGGACAGTCCTCACAGATACGCAGTATTTT. Amino acid sequence: CASGRTVLTDTQYF.

The rearrangement joins TRBV7-8 to TRBJ2-3; D unclear. The germline V and J ends were trimmed by 1 base and 11 bases, with 7 bases remaining between them. The V gene's germline CDR1 is SGHVS and CDR2 FQNEAQ. This CDR3 is built from 11 residues. CDR3 nucleotide sequence: TGTGCCAGCAGCTTAGGAGTCAAGCAGTATTTT. It encodes CASSLGVKQYF.

The V gene is TRBV27, the J gene TRBJ1-1; no clear D. The V gene lost 4 bases and the J gene lost 2 bases, with 11 bases spanning the gap. Germline lookup yields CDR1 MNHEY and CDR2 SMNVEV (reference sequence). The CDR3 length is 14 residues. As DNA, the CDR3 is TGTGCCAGCAGTTGGGCTCGGGAAAACACTGAAGCTTTCTTT. This translates into CASSWARENTEAFF.

V is TRBV3-1 (or the pseudogene TRBV3-2) and J is TRBJ1-1; D uncertain. The germline V gene has CDR1 LGHDT and CDR2 YNNKEL (reference sequence). This CDR3 has 13 residues. V gave up 4 bases and J gave up 4 bases, with 10 bases separating them. CDR3 sequence (DNA): TGTGCCAGCAGCCGAGCGGCGAGCACTGAAGCTTTCTTT. This encodes CASSRAASTEAFF.

The chain couples TRBV5-6 to TRBJ1-2; possible D gene TRBD1, 5 bases. The V end was cut by 4 bases, the J end by 5 bases, with 15 bases between. CDR3 length: 14 amino acids. Germline V lookup: CDR1 SGHDT, CDR2 YYEEEE. The chain's CDR3 is CASSPGGSFYGYTF. The CDR3 DNA is TGTGCCAGCAGCCCGGGGGGGAGTTTTTATGGCTACACCTTC.

The chain has TRBV5-1 and TRBJ2-2; weak D call: TRBD2 (6 bases). This CDR3 is 12 amino acids long. CDR1 and CDR2 (germline): SGHRS, YFSETQ. The V end lost 5 bases, the J end lost 4 bases, and 6 bases lay between the germline ends. CDR3 nucleotide sequence: TGCGCCAGCAGGGAGGGCACCGGGGAGCTGTTTTTT. Translating gives CASREGTGELFF.

CDR3: CASSAGTITGYTF. Written as DNA, the CDR3 is TGTGCCAGCAGCGCTGGGACAATAACAGGGTACACCTTC. V and J are TRBV7-9 and TRBJ1-2; the D gene is possibly TRBD1 (6 bases). V was shortened by 5 bases and J by 11 bases, with 18 bases between the two germline ends. CDR3 length: 13 amino acids. Germline lookup yields CDR1 SEHNR and CDR2 FQNEAQ (reference sequence).

The gene calls are TRBV23-1 and TRBJ2-1; TRBD2 aligns across 14 bases. TRBV23-1 is an ORF for which the function is uncertain. There are 14 residues in the CDR3. After removal of 6 bases from V and 8 bases from J, the junction contained 3 bases not matched to a gene. CDR3 DNA sequence: TGCGCCAGCAGAGGACTAGCGGGAGGCGATGAGCAGTTCTTC. Amino acids: CASRGLAGGDEQFF.

This chain joins TRBV5-6 and TRBJ2-3, with 8 bases matching TRBD1. Germline trimming cut 0 bases from V and 6 bases from J; bases unmatched to any gene: 6. CDR3 length equals 15 residues. CDR1 and CDR2 (germline): SGHDT, YYEEEE. The CDR3 DNA reads TGTGCCAGCAGCTTGGACAGGGGGAAGGTGGATACGCAGTATTTT. Its translation: CASSLDRGKVDTQYF.

With regard to this clone: The sample has other DNA sequences that encode this CDR3 too. This chain uses TRBV18 with TRBJ1-1, with D tentatively TRBD1 (6 bases). V was clipped by 3 bases and J by 0 bases, with 8 bases between them. There are 14 residues in the CDR3. Germline-derived CDR1 and CDR2 are KGHSH and LQKENI. The CDR3 DNA reads as TGTGCCAGCTCACCCGGACAGATGAACACTGAAGCTTTCTTT. Translating it yields CASSPGQMNTEAFF.

The rearrangement joins TRBV6-5 to TRBJ2-5, with D tentatively TRBD1 (5 bases). V lost 7 bases, J lost 4 bases, and 13 bases lay in between. The CDR3 runs to 13 residues. Per germline, CDR1 MNHEY and CDR2 SVGAGI. CDR3 in amino acids: CASTQQVGETQYF. CDR3 in DNA: TGTGCCAGCACCCAACAGGTAGGAGAGACCCAGTACTTC.

The CDR3 loop is CASSAPGRGELFF. CDR3 DNA sequence: TGCGCCAGCAGCGCCCCTGGTCGGGGGGAGCTGTTTTTT. V is TRBV4-1 and J is TRBJ2-2; D unclear. Trimming shortened V by 5 bases and J by 8 bases, and 12 bases separated the two germline ends. The CDR3 covers 13 residues. CDR1 MGHRA and CDR2 YSYEKL come from the germline V gene.

This clone was recorded only once. V usage is TRBV5-6 and J usage is TRBJ1-2; TRBD1 matches 7 bases. Germline CDR1 and CDR2: SGHDT and YYEEEE. The CDR3 extends over 13 amino acids. V shed 5 bases and J 6 bases; nucleotides not matched to a gene: 7. This CDR3 is CASRPDRVHGYTF. CDR3 DNA sequence: TGTGCCAGCAGGCCAGACAGGGTCCATGGCTACACCTTC.

The chain joins TRBV11-3 to TRBJ1-1; D perhaps matches TRBD1 (5 bases). V shed 5 bases and J shed 1 base, with 8 bases lying between them. Germline CDR1 is SGHNT and CDR2 is YENEEA. The CDR3 covers 13 residues. The CDR3 region is CASSQGQNTEAFF. The CDR3 DNA is TGTGCCAGCAGCCAAGGACAGAACACTGAAGCTTTCTTT.

The CDR3 is CASKGDSQSSPLHF. CDR3 DNA: TGTGCCAGCAAGGGGGACAGTCAGTCTTCACCCCTCCACTTT. The gene calls are TRBV2 and TRBJ1-6, with TRBD1 identical over 7 bases. The length of the CDR3 is 14 residues. Germline assignment: CDR1 SNHLY and CDR2 FYNNEI. The V and J ends lost 7 bases and 9 bases, in that order; junction bases with no gene match: 9.

The rearrangement uses TRBV7-9 and TRBJ2-7, with 10 bases that match TRBD1. The CDR3 length is 14 residues. The ends lost 5 bases at V and 5 bases at J; junction bases unmatched: 6. The germline gives CDR1 SEHNR, CDR2 FQNEAQ (reference sequence). The CDR3 loop reads CASSRQGAFDEQYF. The CDR3 DNA follows: TGTGCCAGCAGCCGACAGGGGGCTTTCGACGAGCAGTACTTC. The full variable domain, completed using reference TRBV7-9 and TRBJ2-7, is DTGVSQNPRHKITKRGQNVTFRCDPISEHNRLYWYRQTLGQGPEFLTYFQNEAQLEKSRLLSDRFSAERPKGSFSTLEIQRTEQGDSAMYLCASSRQGAFDEQYFGPGTRLTVT.

CDR3 residues: CASSSNRVRTGELFF. CDR3 bases: TGTGCCAGCAGTTCAAACAGGGTACGGACCGGGGAGCTGTTTTTT. The rearrangement links TRBV6-2 or TRBV6-3 to TRBJ2-2; TRBD1 is a possible D gene (6 bases). This CDR3 is built from 15 residues. V lost 4 bases to trimming and J lost 5 bases, with 14 bases between them. Germline V gene data show CDR1 as MNHEY and CDR2 as SVGEGT.

CDR3 residues: CASSSSGNTGELFF. The CDR3 region has the DNA TGTGCCAGCAGCTCCTCAGGCAACACCGGGGAGCTGTTTTTT. The chain employs TRBV11-3 and TRBJ2-2; D is uncertain. The germline gives CDR1 SGHNT, CDR2 YENEEA. CDR3 length: 14 amino acids. Trimming took off 4 bases at V and 2 bases at J, with 8 bases between the two ends.

The chain is built from TRBV5-5 and TRBJ2-3, with TRBD2 matching over 10 bases. Losses at the gene ends were 3 bases for V and 5 bases for J; bases not matched to a gene: 12. The germline CDR1 and CDR2 sequences are SGHKS and YYEKEE (reference sequence). This CDR3 has 17 residues. CDR3 in DNA: TGTGCCAGCAGCTCGCCCCGGGGGGTAGCGGGGGGAGATACGCAGTATTTT. Protein: CASSSPRGVAGGDTQYF.

V gene TRBV10-3 combines with J gene TRBJ1-1, with 8 nucleotides matching TRBD1. The junction had 5 bases not matched to a gene; V was cut back by 4 bases and J by 4 bases. The CDR3 has 14 residues. In germline, CDR1 is ENHRY, CDR2 SYGVKD. The CDR3 spells CAISGTGRSTEAFF. The CDR3 nucleotides are TGTGCCATCAGTGGGACAGGGAGAAGCACTGAAGCTTTCTTT.

The chain combines TRBV11-2 with TRBJ2-2, with D perhaps matching TRBD2 (6 bases). Germline CDR1 reads SGHAT; CDR2 reads FQNNGV. Trimming cost V 0 bases and J 7 bases, with 21 bases left between them. The CDR3 has 18 residues. The CDR3 sequence is CASSLDQTRAGRGGELFF. CDR3 bases: TGTGCCAGCAGCTTAGATCAGACCCGAGCGGGCCGGGGCGGGGAGCTGTTTTTT.

V and J are TRBV19 and TRBJ2-3, with D perhaps matching TRBD2 (6 bases). This CDR3 comprises 14 residues. Looked up from germline, CDR1 is LNHDA and CDR2 is SQIVND (reference sequence). Trimming removed 4 bases from V and 6 bases from J, with 14 bases in between. CDR3 bases: TGTGCCAGTAGTAGGGCGGGGTCCGGTGATACGCAGTATTTT. Encoded protein: CASSRAGSGDTQYF.

This chain joins TRBV9 and TRBJ2-1; weak D call: TRBD1 (6 bases). V lost 4 bases, J lost 7 bases, and 15 bases lay in between. The germline gives CDR1 SGDLS, CDR2 YYNGEE. This CDR3 has 14 residues. This CDR3 is CASSPWTVTNEQFF. In DNA form, the CDR3 reads TGTGCCAGCAGCCCCTGGACAGTAACTAATGAGCAGTTCTTC.

The rearrangement links TRBV2 to TRBJ1-2; D gene uncertain. Germline-derived CDR1 and CDR2 are SNHLY and FYNNEI. The CDR3 is 15 amino acids. Trimming left V 7 bases short and J 4 bases short, with 19 bases between. CDR3: CASTPVREPSYGYTF. CDR3 bases: TGTGCCAGCACTCCCGTCCGGGAACCTTCCTATGGCTACACCTTC.

This CDR3 reads CASSPQGPNTEAFF. CDR3 DNA: TGCGCCAGCAGCCCACAGGGGCCGAACACTGAAGCTTTCTTT. V and J are TRBV5-1 and TRBJ1-1; 7 nucleotides match TRBD1. The J segment lost 1 base and the V segment lost 4 bases, leaving 4 bases of the junction unmatched. This CDR3 contains 14 residues. CDR1 and CDR2 from the germline V gene are SGHRS and YFSETQ.

The chain has TRBV2 and TRBJ2-7; 9 bases agree with TRBD1. The trim removed 6 bases at V and 3 bases at J, leaving 9 bases unmatched. The germline V gene encodes CDR1 SNHLY and CDR2 FYNNEI. The CDR3 is 15 residues long. CDR3 sequence (DNA): TGTGCCAGCAGCGTCGACAGGGGGACTGACTACGAGCAGTACTTC. As protein: CASSVDRGTDYEQYF.